The present TCR beta chain was sequenced within a study of blood T cell repertoires in COVID-19. Looking at the study overall: Spain, Italy and the United States supplied samples that represented acute and convalescent COVID-19. T cells, B-cell-depleted T cells, or PBMCs provided the cDNA or gDNA that served as material.

How the authors handled the data: Counts of nucleated cells, estimated from reference gene primer amplification, were obtained. Sequencing used immunoSEQ multiplex PCR; TCRdb keeps in-frame clones, though not all of them. V and J calls and clone size are copied from that table; D and trimming were computed from the DNA. The sample holds roughly 310,000 clones, around 90% seen once. Seattle's enrolled individuals joined amid active infection and were then monitored longitudinally. V gave up 4 bases and J gave up 3 bases, with 16 bases separating them. Germline V lookup: CDR1 MNHEY, CDR2 SMNVEV (reference sequence). This CDR3 spans 16 amino acids.

The source is a woman aged 25-40 years with COVID-19, enrolled during active disease. Sequencing was carried out using peripheral blood. The V call is TRBV27, the J call TRBJ1-3; D gene unclear. For the CDR3, the DNA is TGTGCCAGCAGTTCCCTTGTCCGCGGGAGTGGAAACACCATATATTTT. This encodes CASSSLVRGSGNTIYF.